These 29 T cell receptor beta chains came from one sample sequenced in a study of blood T cell repertoires in COVID-19. Profiled with immunoSEQ multiplex PCR; TCRdb holds only in-frame clones, not every one. The sample has fewer than 250,000 clones; about 83% are singletons. The sample comprised PBMCs or T cells enriched from blood (not recorded which). The receptors stem from a woman in her thirties or forties who had recovered from COVID-19.

The chain combines TRBV2 with TRBJ2-5; 10 positions agree with TRBD1. V lost 6 bases to trimming and J lost 5 bases; unmatched junction nucleotides: 9. Germline assignment: CDR1 SNHLY and CDR2 FYNNEI. The length of the CDR3 is 15 residues. The CDR3 spells CASSIDRGRGETQYF. The CDR3 DNA reads TGTGCCAGCAGCATTGACAGGGGGCGAGGGGAGACCCAGTACTTC. The full variable domain, completed using reference TRBV2 and TRBJ2-5, is EPEVTQTPSHQVTQMGQEVILRCVPISNHLYFYWYRQILGQKVEFLVSFYNNEISEKSEIFDDQFSVERPDGSNFTLKIRSTKLEDSAMYFCASSIDRGRGETQYFGPGTRLLVL.

This chain joins TRBV12-3 or TRBV12-4 and TRBJ1-2; D is ambiguous. The CDR3 has 13 residues. V lost 7 bases to trimming and J lost 4 bases, with 13 bases between them. The CDR3 is CASTLSRGYGYTF. The CDR3 DNA sequence: TGTGCCAGCACCTTAAGCCGGGGCTATGGCTACACCTTC.

The chain joins TRBV10-3 to TRBJ2-1; D call uncertain. The CDR3 runs 12 residues. Germline V gene data show CDR1 as ENHRY and CDR2 as SYGVKD. V lost 4 bases to trimming and J lost 2 bases, with 3 bases between them. The DNA of the CDR3 is TGTGCCATCAGTGCGGCCTACAATGAGCAGTTCTTC. Its translation: CAISAAYNEQFF.

The chain combines TRBV11-2 with TRBJ2-5; 7 bases are shared with TRBD2. In germline, CDR1 is SGHAT, CDR2 FQNNGV. With 2 bases clipped from V and 2 bases from J, the junction kept 11 bases outside the gene matches. CDR3 length equals 17 residues. The CDR3: CASSLRRTGTIQETQYF. The CDR3 DNA reads as TGTGCCAGCAGCTTAAGAAGAACCGGGACTATACAAGAGACCCAGTACTTC.

This sequence joins TRBV23-1 and TRBJ2-3; 7 positions agree with TRBD2. TRBV23-1 qualifies as an ORF whose function is uncertain. The V gene end was trimmed by 8 bases and the J gene end by 5 bases; junction bases not matched to a gene: 7. This CDR3 region has 13 residues. CDR3 nucleotide sequence: TGCGCCAGCGGATGGTCTAGCGGAGATACGCAGTATTTT. This codes for CASGWSSGDTQYF.

The chain has TRBV14 and TRBJ1-2; no definite D call. Germline loops: CDR1 SGHDN, CDR2 FVKESK. CDR3 length: 13 amino acids. Trimming pared 3 bases from V and 6 bases from J, leaving 11 bases between. CDR3 residues: CASSQARSHGYTF. CDR3 bases: TGTGCCAGCAGCCAGGCAAGATCTCATGGCTACACCTTC. The entire variable domain, with the rest obtained from reference TRBV14 and TRBJ1-2, is as follows: EAGVTQFPSHSVIEKGQTVTLRCDPISGHDNLYWYRRVMGKEIKFLLHFVKESKQDESGMPNNRFLAERTGGTYSTLKVQPAELEDSGVYFCASSQARSHGYTFGSGTRLTVV.

This clone came up once. V is TRBV24-1 and J is TRBJ1-2; weak D call: TRBD1 (6 bases). V dropped 7 bases and J dropped 2 bases, with 7 bases sitting between them. The CDR3 runs to 12 residues. Germline V gene lookup returns CDR1 KGHDR and CDR2 SFDVKD. The CDR3 loop is CATRDSNYGYTF. The CDR3 DNA reads TGTGCCACCAGGGACAGCAACTATGGCTACACCTTC.

V usage is TRBV15 and J usage is TRBJ2-7, with D possibly matching TRBD1 (7 bases). The CDR3 covers 17 residues. Trimming cost V 1 base and J 2 bases, with 18 bases left between them. Germline V gene data show CDR1 as LNHNV and CDR2 as YYDKDF (reference sequence). The CDR3 sequence: CATSRGAQGGLPYEQYF. The CDR3, as DNA: TGTGCCACCAGCAGAGGGGCCCAGGGGGGCCTACCCTACGAGCAGTACTTC.

J is TRBJ2-5 and V is TRBV28; TRBD2 matches 15 bases. The CDR3 contains 15 residues. Trimming at V came to 5 bases and at J to 6 bases, leaving 4 bases not matched to a gene. Germline CDR1 is MDHEN and CDR2 is SYDVKM. CDR3 DNA: TGTGCCAGCAGTGGACTAGCGGGAGGGCGTAAGACCCAGTACTTC. It yields the protein CASSGLAGGRKTQYF.

The chain carries TRBV11-2 and TRBJ2-3; D is perhaps TRBD2 (5 bases). V was cut by 4 bases and J by 2 bases, with 7 bases left in between. The CDR3 length is 13 residues. Germline V gene lookup returns CDR1 SGHAT and CDR2 FQNNGV. Written as DNA, the CDR3 is TGTGCCAGCAGCTCGACTAACACAGATACGCAGTATTTT. Its translation: CASSSTNTDTQYF.

This sequence joins TRBV28 and TRBJ2-5, with D uncertain. The CDR3 loop spans 14 amino acids. Trimming took off 2 bases at V and 3 bases at J, with 10 bases between the two ends. Germline values: CDR1 MDHEN, CDR2 SYDVKM. CDR3 bases: TGTGCCAGCAGTTTAAACAGCAGGAAAGAGACCCAGTACTTC. Its protein product is CASSLNSRKETQYF. The whole variable domain, remainder taken from reference TRBV28 and TRBJ2-5, is DVKVTQSSRYLVKRTGEKVFLECVQDMDHENMFWYRQDPGLGLRLIYFSYDVKMKEKGDIPEGYSVSREKKERFSLILESASTNQTSMYLCASSLNSRKETQYFGPGTRLLVL.

This clone was seen only a few times. The V call is TRBV6-1, the J call TRBJ1-2, with 8 bases aligning to TRBD1. Germline V CDR1 and CDR2: MNHNS, SASEGT. Trimming removed 1 base from V and 4 bases from J; junction bases left unmatched: 11. There are 17 residues in the CDR3. The CDR3 DNA is TGTGCCAGCAGTGAAGGATTGGACAGGGCCAATCCCTATGGCTACACCTTC. Translation gives CASSEGLDRANPYGYTF.

The chain joins TRBV5-5 to TRBJ2-7, with 8 bases identical to TRBD1. This CDR3 contains 17 residues. Germline CDR1 and CDR2: SGHKS and YYEKEE (reference sequence). After removal of 4 bases from V and 6 bases from J, the junction contained 18 bases not matched to a gene. The CDR3 spells CASSPRTGSVRPFEQYF. CDR3 DNA sequence: TGTGCCAGCAGCCCCCGGACAGGGTCCGTAAGACCTTTCGAGCAGTACTTC.

The chain uses TRBV7-2 and TRBJ2-7, with D maybe TRBD2 (6 bases). V was cut by 6 bases and J by 6 bases, with 21 bases left in between. The germline CDR1 and CDR2 sequences are SGHTA and FQGNSA. There are 15 residues in the CDR3. In DNA, the CDR3 is TGTGCCAGCAGTTCGGGGCCCCTGGAGGGACTCGAGCAGTACTTC. Its translation is CASSSGPLEGLEQYF.

This clone was observed a few times. This chain links TRBV3-1 (or the pseudogene TRBV3-2) with TRBJ1-2, with D perhaps matching TRBD1 (6 bases). With 4 bases removed from V and 10 bases from J, the gap between germline ends came to 13 bases. This CDR3 comprises 12 residues. Germline loops: CDR1 LGHDT, CDR2 YNNKEL (reference sequence). In DNA, the CDR3 is TGTGCCAGCAGCCGCTCAAGGACAGTCTACACCTTC. It specifies CASSRSRTVYTF.

This chain joins TRBV30 and TRBJ2-1; possible D gene TRBD2, 6 bases. V lost 3 bases, J lost 3 bases, and 15 bases lay in between. CDR1 and CDR2 from the germline V gene are GTSNPN and SVGIG (reference sequence). This CDR3 spans 15 amino acids. CDR3 in amino acids: CAWRGVTEGYNEQFF. The CDR3 coding sequence is TGTGCCTGGAGAGGGGTTACGGAGGGCTACAATGAGCAGTTCTTC.

The chain carries TRBV12-3 or TRBV12-4 and TRBJ1-5; the D gene is possibly TRBD1 (5 bases). This CDR3 has 13 residues. V was trimmed by 6 bases and J by 1 base, leaving 7 bases between them. Here the CDR3 reads CASSQGSNQPQHF. CDR3 sequence (DNA): TGTGCCAGCAGCCAGGGAAGCAATCAGCCCCAGCATTTT.

The CDR3 loop is CASSSGSPGETQYF. The CDR3 DNA reads as TGTGCCAGCAGTTCCGGGTCCCCTGGGGAGACCCAGTACTTC. The chain couples TRBV28 to TRBJ2-5; D gene unclear. The CDR3 spans 14 residues. The V gene's germline CDR1 is MDHEN and CDR2 SYDVKM. The V end was cut by 4 bases, the J end by 5 bases, with 14 bases between.

This clone was picked up one time. This CDR3 reads CASSWTSGNTGELFF. The CDR3 nucleotides are TGCGCCAGCAGCTGGACTAGCGGGAACACCGGGGAGCTGTTTTTT. The chain has TRBV5-1 and TRBJ2-2; 10 bases line up with TRBD2. The V gene's germline CDR1 is SGHRS and CDR2 YFSETQ. Trimming took 3 bases from V and 1 from J; bases not matched to a gene: 0. CDR3 length: 15 residues.

The rearrangement links TRBV6-5 to TRBJ1-2; no firm D call. There are 13 residues in the CDR3. Germline V gene data show CDR1 as MNHEY and CDR2 as SVGAGI. The V end lost 6 bases, the J end lost 4 bases, and 12 bases lay between the germline ends. CDR3: CASSRGGAYGYTF. The DNA for the CDR3 is TGTGCCAGCAGCCGTGGAGGAGCCTATGGCTACACCTTC.

The rearrangement joins TRBV6-5 to TRBJ1-5, with D maybe TRBD1 (5 bases). The CDR3 covers 15 residues. Germline CDR1 and CDR2: MNHEY and SVGAGI. Trimming cost V 10 bases and J 0 bases, with 16 bases left between them. The CDR3: CATTLGQFSNQPQHF. In nucleotides, the CDR3 is TGTGCCACTACCTTGGGGCAATTTAGCAATCAGCCCCAGCATTTT.

This clone was detected only once. The chain employs TRBV19 and TRBJ1-2, with a possible D match to TRBD1 (6 bases). The V gene's germline CDR1 is LNHDA and CDR2 SQIVND (reference sequence). V was shortened by 5 bases and J by 2 bases, with 9 bases between the two germline ends. The CDR3 consists of 13 residues. Here the CDR3 DNA reads TGTGCCAGTAGTCGACAGGCGAACTATGGCTACACCTTC. This sequence encodes CASSRQANYGYTF.

The chain uses TRBV18 and TRBJ2-6, with TRBD2 matching over 7 bases. Germline CDR1 and CDR2: KGHSH and LQKENI. V shed 9 bases and J 4 bases; nucleotides not matched to a gene: 3. This CDR3 contains 13 residues. In DNA, the CDR3 is TGTGCCAGTCGGGAGGCCGGGGCCAACGTCCTGACTTTC. It specifies CASREAGANVLTF.

The chain carries TRBV2 and TRBJ2-3; no definite D call. Germline-derived CDR1 and CDR2 are SNHLY and FYNNEI. The V gene lost 5 bases and the J gene lost 4 bases, with 7 bases spanning the gap. CDR3 size: 12 residues. The CDR3 is CASSPLSDTQYF. The CDR3 coding sequence is TGTGCCAGCAGTCCCCTATCAGATACGCAGTATTTT.

There are a few counts of this clone. The rearrangement links TRBV7-2 to TRBJ1-1; 7 bases agree with TRBD1. CDR1 and CDR2 from the germline V gene are SGHTA and FQGNSA. The CDR3 is 15 residues long. V shed 4 bases and J 0 bases; nucleotides not matched to a gene: 5. The CDR3, as DNA: TGTGCCAGCAGCTACGACAGGGACCTGAACACTGAAGCTTTCTTT. Amino acids: CASSYDRDLNTEAFF.

V and J are TRBV27 and TRBJ2-5; 14 positions match TRBD2. This CDR3 region has 20 residues. The V gene's germline CDR1 is MNHEY and CDR2 SMNVEV (reference sequence). V lost 4 bases, J lost 4 bases, and 17 bases stayed unmatched. CDR3 sequence reads: CASSSPGTSGRAGSGETQYF. The DNA for the CDR3 is TGTGCCAGCAGTTCCCCCGGGACTAGCGGGAGAGCAGGTTCGGGAGAGACCCAGTACTTC.

The chain uses TRBV19 and TRBJ2-3; a possible D gene is TRBD1 (5 bases). Germline V gene sequence: CDR1 LNHDA, CDR2 SQIVND (reference sequence). Trimming stripped 5 bases from V and 0 bases from J, with 9 bases between. The CDR3 totals 14 residues. CDR3 amino acids: CASSPGQSTDTQYF. The CDR3 DNA follows: TGTGCCAGTAGTCCAGGGCAAAGCACAGATACGCAGTATTTT.

J is TRBJ1-3 and V is TRBV5-3; the D is unclear. TRBV5-3 is assigned to the ORF class and has an uncertain function. V was cut by 3 bases and J by 2 bases, with 15 bases left in between. This CDR3 region has 16 residues. In DNA form, the CDR3 reads TGTGCCAGAAGCTCTAGATCGCTCAGAACTGGAAACACCATATATTTT. It encodes CARSSRSLRTGNTIYF.

V and J are TRBV5-4 and TRBJ2-3; TRBD2 matches 11 bases. The CDR3 is 16 amino acids. Unmatched junction bases numbered 9, after V lost 4 bases and J lost 5 bases. Germline V lookup: CDR1 SGHNT, CDR2 YYREEE (reference sequence). The CDR3 sequence: CASSLSGRAGEDTQYF. The CDR3 coding sequence is TGTGCCAGCAGCCTTAGCGGGAGGGCCGGAGAAGATACGCAGTATTTT. The full variable domain, rest sourced from reference TRBV5-4 and TRBJ2-3, is ETGVTQSPTHLIKTRGQQVTLRCSSQSGHNTVSWYQQALGQGPQFIFQYYREEENGRGNFPPRFSGLQFPNYSSELNVNALELDDSALYLCASSLSGRAGEDTQYFGPGTRLTVL.